Following are 25 T cell receptor beta chains from one sample sequenced in a study of blood T cell repertoires in COVID-19 (dated by TCRdb to 2020 to 2022). To prepare the library, the immunoSEQ multiplex PCR assay was applied. TCRdb limited this immuneACCESS table to in-frame rearrangements with V and J called. A share of clones is missing; checked studies link under half to unresolved V genes, and the rest is unexplained. In all, the sample holds around 170,000 clones, and 84% of those were seen once. 12% to 15% of the sample goes to the ten largest clones. The specimen was peripheral blood. Receptor source: a man between 18 and 35 years old with active or convalescent COVID-19.

This clone was recorded a few times. The rearrangement uses TRBV2 and TRBJ2-7; TRBD1 matches at 8 bases. The germline V gene has CDR1 SNHLY and CDR2 FYNNEI. The CDR3 extends over 13 amino acids. Losses at the gene ends were 11 bases for V and 1 base for J; bases not matched to a gene: 7. The CDR3 nucleotides read TGTGCCGGTGGACAGGGTGCGTCCTACGAGCAGTACTTC. It codes for CAGGQGASYEQYF.

J is TRBJ2-3 and V is TRBV5-1; the D gene is possibly TRBD2 (6 bases). CDR1 and CDR2 (germline): SGHRS, YFSETQ. This CDR3 is 15 amino acids long. V lost 0 bases and J 2 bases, leaving 10 bases between the germline ends. The CDR3 is CASSLDGGVTDTQYF. The CDR3 bases are TGCGCCAGCAGCTTGGACGGCGGGGTCACAGATACGCAGTATTTT.

V and J are TRBV7-2 and TRBJ2-7; perhaps TRBD1 as D (5 bases). Trimming shortened V by 2 bases and J by 6 bases, and 14 bases separated the two germline ends. This CDR3 has 14 amino acids. CDR1 is SGHTA and CDR2 is FQGNSA in the germline V gene. This CDR3 reads CASSLIRVSAEQYF. The CDR3 DNA is TGTGCCAGCAGCTTAATCAGGGTTTCGGCCGAGCAGTACTTC. Looking up the rest from reference TRBV7-2 and TRBJ2-7 gives the full variable domain: GAGVSQSPSNKVTEKGKDVELRCDPISGHTALYWYRQSLGQGLEFLIYFQGNSAPDKSGLPSDRFSAERTGGSVSTLTIQRTQQEDSAVYLCASSLIRVSAEQYFGPGTRLTVT.

This clone was recorded once. The chain uses TRBV4-1 and TRBJ2-1; D perhaps matches TRBD2 (5 bases). The CDR3 sequence is 15 residues long. Germline-derived CDR1 and CDR2 are MGHRA and YSYEKL. Trimming stripped 0 bases from V and 9 bases from J, with 15 bases between. CDR3 DNA: TGCGCCAGCAGCCAAGAAAGTGGACTGGCCGGTGAGCAGTTCTTC. It encodes CASSQESGLAGEQFF.

This clone was seen only a few times. The CDR3 loop reads CASSQVVATPLHF. CDR3 in DNA: TGCGCCAGCAGCCAAGTTGTAGCCACACCCCTCCACTTT. The V call is TRBV4-1, the J call TRBJ1-6, with D unresolved. CDR3 length: 13 residues. Deletions cut 1 base from V and 11 bases from J, with 9 bases between. Per the germline V gene, CDR1 is MGHRA and CDR2 is YSYEKL.

This chain connects TRBV4-1 to TRBJ1-2; D might be TRBD1 (6 bases). Trimming pared 1 base from V and 5 bases from J, leaving 17 bases between. Germline-derived CDR1 and CDR2 are MGHRA and YSYEKL. CDR3 size: 16 residues. The DNA of the CDR3 is TGCGCCAGCAGCCAAGGAACCGACAGGATACCGTATGGCTACACCTTC. As protein: CASSQGTDRIPYGYTF.

This chain links TRBV28 with TRBJ2-7; possibly TRBD1 for D (5 bases). The V and J ends lost 2 bases and 8 bases respectively, with 13 bases between them. The CDR3 is 13 amino acids. Germline V lookup: CDR1 MDHEN, CDR2 SYDVKM. The CDR3 region has the DNA TGTGCCAGCAGTTTACAGGGTTTCATGCAGCAGTACTTC. Translation gives CASSLQGFMQQYF. The full variable domain, its missing parts supplied by reference TRBV28 and TRBJ2-7, is DVKVTQSSRYLVKRTGEKVFLECVQDMDHENMFWYRQDPGLGLRLIYFSYDVKMKEKGDIPEGYSVSREKKERFSLILESASTNQTSMYLCASSLQGFMQQYFGPGTRLTVT.

V usage is TRBV28 and J usage is TRBJ2-7; D remains unclear. The CDR3 is made up of 11 amino acids. V dropped 3 bases and J dropped 4 bases, with 4 bases sitting between them. CDR1 is MDHEN and CDR2 is SYDVKM in the germline V gene. As DNA, the CDR3 is TGTGCCAGCAGTTTCAATTACGAGCAGTACTTC. It codes for CASSFNYEQYF.

The rearrangement links TRBV2 to TRBJ1-5, with TRBD1 as a possible D gene (5 bases). Germline V lookup: CDR1 SNHLY, CDR2 FYNNEI. The CDR3 is 15 amino acids. The V gene lost 2 bases and the J gene lost 10 bases, with 18 bases spanning the gap. CDR3 coding DNA: TGTGCCAGCAGTGAAAGGTCGGGGGTTGGACCTCCCCAGCATTTT. This sequence encodes CASSERSGVGPPQHF.

The chain carries TRBV5-1 and TRBJ1-1; 7 nucleotides line up with TRBD1. V lost 4 bases and J lost 2; bases outside the gene matches: 14. CDR1 and CDR2 from the germline V gene are SGHRS and YFSETQ. The CDR3 runs to 17 residues. CDR3 sequence reads: CASSPRQGGSINTEAFF. CDR3 DNA: TGCGCCAGCAGCCCCCGACAGGGAGGATCGATAAACACTGAAGCTTTCTTT.

The V and J genes are TRBV18 and TRBJ1-5; 9 bases are a match to TRBD1. The length of the CDR3 is 17 residues. V dropped 3 bases and J dropped 0; count of bases not matched to a gene: 6. Germline assignment: CDR1 KGHSH and CDR2 LQKENI. The CDR3 DNA follows: TGTGCCAGCTCACCCGGGACAGGGAGCTTTAGCAATCAGCCCCAGCATTTT. This sequence encodes CASSPGTGSFSNQPQHF.

The V and J genes are TRBV10-2 and TRBJ1-2, with 7 bases identical to TRBD1. In germline, CDR1 is WSHSY, CDR2 SAAADI. The CDR3 runs 15 residues. Unmatched junction bases numbered 8, after V lost 3 bases and J lost 4 bases. CDR3 sequence reads: CASSDLPRGSYGYTF. CDR3 coding DNA: TGCGCCAGCAGTGATTTGCCCAGGGGGAGCTATGGCTACACCTTC.

The chain carries TRBV11-2 and TRBJ1-3; no reliable D call. The CDR3 spans 14 residues. Germline V gives CDR1 SGHAT, CDR2 FQNNGV. V was shortened by 5 bases and J by 6 bases, with 14 bases between the two germline ends. The CDR3 DNA reads TGTGCCAGCAGCCTCTCCGGGGTGGCAAACACCATATATTTT. This encodes CASSLSGVANTIYF.

This clone was recorded only once. The genes are TRBV5-3 and TRBJ1-4, with D tentatively TRBD1 (6 bases). TRBV5-3 is placed among ORFs of uncertain function. With 2 bases removed from V and 7 bases from J, the gap between germline ends came to 18 bases. CDR3 length equals 16 residues. The CDR3 DNA reads TGTGCCAGAAGCTTCTACAGGGAGGGGAGGACTGAAAAACTGTTTTTT. Its translation is CARSFYREGRTEKLFF.

CDR3 nucleotide sequence: TGTGCCAGCAGCCCACCGACAGGGGTAGATTCACCCCTCCACTTT. The encoded protein is CASSPPTGVDSPLHF. This chain links TRBV3-1 (or the pseudogene TRBV3-2) with TRBJ1-6; 8 bases are a match to TRBD1. This CDR3 region has 15 residues. V lost 4 bases to trimming and J lost 8 bases; unmatched junction nucleotides: 7. In germline, CDR1 is LGHDT, CDR2 YNNKEL (reference sequence).

In its sample, this clone was seen once. The chain couples TRBV7-8 to TRBJ1-1, with TRBD1 identical over 8 bases. With 4 bases clipped from V and 6 bases from J, the junction kept 7 bases outside the gene matches. CDR3 length equals 14 residues. CDR1 is SGHVS, CDR2 FQNEAQ, per germline. CDR3 loop: CASSSDRASAEAFF. CDR3 in DNA: TGTGCCAGCAGCTCGGACAGGGCGAGCGCTGAAGCTTTCTTT. The full variable domain, completed using reference TRBV7-8 and TRBJ1-1, is GAGVSQSPRYKVAKRGQDVALRCDPISGHVSLFWYQQALGQGPEFLTYFQNEAQLDKSGLPSDRFFAERPEGSVSTLKIQRTQQEDSAVYLCASSSDRASAEAFFGQGTRLTVV.

V usage is TRBV25-1 and J usage is TRBJ1-3; D unclear. This CDR3 is 14 amino acids long. Between the trimmed V and J ends, which lost 4 bases and 8 bases, there was a span of 15 bases. Germline CDR1 is MGHDK and CDR2 is SYGVNS. The CDR3 DNA is TGTGCCAGCAGTGCCCCCCCGGTCTCTGACACCATATATTTT. Amino acid sequence: CASSAPPVSDTIYF.

The genes are TRBV5-1 and TRBJ1-2; D call uncertain. The germline gives CDR1 SGHRS, CDR2 YFSETQ. CDR3 length: 13 amino acids. The V gene lost 4 bases and the J gene lost 6 bases, with 13 bases spanning the gap. CDR3 in amino acids: CASSPRSADGYTF. CDR3 sequence (DNA): TGCGCCAGCAGCCCGAGGAGCGCCGATGGCTACACCTTC.

The rearrangement joins TRBV11-2 to TRBJ1-4; no clear D. The germline CDR1 and CDR2 sequences are SGHAT and FQNNGV. This CDR3 is built from 16 residues. The V gene lost 5 bases and the J gene lost 0 bases, with 13 bases spanning the gap. This CDR3 is CASSPGLMATNEKLFF. In nucleotides, the CDR3 is TGTGCCAGCAGCCCTGGACTGATGGCAACTAATGAAAAACTGTTTTTT.

The V call is TRBV30, the J call TRBJ2-5; 9 bases fit TRBD1. Germline loops: CDR1 GTSNPN, CDR2 SVGIG (reference sequence). The J segment lost 4 bases and the V segment lost 3 bases, leaving 0 bases of the junction unmatched. CDR3 size: 12 residues. The CDR3 region is CAWRTGGETQYF. CDR3 sequence (DNA): TGTGCCTGGAGGACAGGGGGAGAGACCCAGTACTTC.

J is TRBJ2-2 and V is TRBV7-6, with TRBD1 matching over 8 bases. Trimming removed 1 base from V and 2 bases from J; junction bases left unmatched: 3. The CDR3 contains 16 residues. The V gene's germline CDR1 is SGHVS and CDR2 FNYEAQ. The CDR3 DNA reads as TGTGCCAGCAGCTTAGGACAGGGGCTAAACACCGGGGAGCTGTTTTTT. It specifies CASSLGQGLNTGELFF.

This clone was found once. This sequence joins TRBV23-1 and TRBJ1-6; 7 nucleotides match TRBD1. TRBV23-1 is noted as an ORF with a role that remains uncertain. With 6 bases clipped from V and 0 bases from J, the junction kept 11 bases outside the gene matches. This CDR3 contains 18 residues. This chain's CDR3 is CASRITDRLSSYNSPLHF. CDR3 DNA: TGCGCCAGCAGGATTACGGACAGGCTTAGCTCCTATAATTCACCCCTCCACTTT.

V and J are TRBV7-9 and TRBJ2-2; TRBD2 might be the D (6 bases). This CDR3 region has 15 residues. The germline gives CDR1 SEHNR, CDR2 FQNEAQ (reference sequence). V dropped 4 bases and J dropped 1 base, with 10 bases sitting between them. The CDR3 DNA sequence: TGTGCCAGCAGCTCCGGGACTTGGAACACCGGGGAGCTGTTTTTT. Its translation: CASSSGTWNTGELFF.

V usage is TRBV27 and J usage is TRBJ1-5; 9 positions agree with TRBD1. Germline V CDR1 and CDR2: MNHEY, SMNVEV (reference sequence). The CDR3 runs 16 residues. The V segment lost 6 bases and the J segment 2 bases; nucleotides outside the gene matches: 8. In DNA form, the CDR3 reads TGTGCCAGCAGAACAGGGGGCGGAGGAGGCAATCAGCCCCAGCATTTT. Encoded protein: CASRTGGGGGNQPQHF.

This chain connects TRBV7-8 to TRBJ2-1; D gene ambiguous. Looked up from germline, CDR1 is SGHVS and CDR2 is FQNEAQ. CDR3 length: 11 amino acids. The V gene lost 7 bases and the J gene lost 6 bases, with 7 bases spanning the gap. The CDR3 is CASTETNEQFF. In DNA, the CDR3 is TGTGCCAGCACGGAGACCAATGAGCAGTTCTTC.